This T cell receptor beta chain emerged from a study of blood T cell repertoires in COVID-19. A Seattle source enrolled patients during active infection and followed them longitudinally. Germline V gives CDR1 MDHEN, CDR2 SYDVKM. J was trimmed by 0 bases and V by 0 bases; bases with no gene match: 5. The length of the CDR3 is 16 residues. Original processing methods: Reference gene primers were amplified, and this amplification served to estimate nucleated cell counts. Clones were read by immunoSEQ multiplex PCR, and TCRdb kept only the in-frame ones, dropping some. That table supplies the V and J calls and clone size; D and trimming were determined from the DNA. This sample yields approximately 270,000 clones, of which under 85% are seen a single time; roughly 0.94% belongs to the top ten.

The sample consisted of peripheral blood. This receptor was identified in a human donor with COVID-19, enrolled during active disease. The donor label of this sample is uncertain. The chain has TRBV28 and TRBJ2-7, with 7 bases identical to TRBD2. DNA for the CDR3: TGTGCCAGCAGTTTATGGGGAGCGGGAATCTCCTACGAGCAGTACTTC. It translates to CASSLWGAGISYEQYF.